This T cell receptor (beta chain) was recorded in a study of blood T cell repertoires in COVID-19. Original handling: Counts of nucleated cells, estimated from reference gene primer amplification, were obtained. The method was immunoSEQ multiplex PCR; TCRdb's version includes in-frame clones alone and lacks a portion of them. V and J calls and clone size follow that table, whereas D and trimming were derived from the DNA. The repertoire holds 100,000 to 130,000 clones, with 84% as singletons. Germline lookup yields CDR1 KGHSH and CDR2 LQKENI. V shed 6 bases and J shed 3 bases, with 14 bases lying between them. There are 15 residues in the CDR3.

Sequencing was performed on peripheral blood. This clonotype was sampled from a human donor in a cohort sampled during active COVID-19. The rearrangement links TRBV18 to TRBJ2-2; D is possibly TRBD1 (6 bases). The CDR3 region is CASSPRQVHTGELFF. CDR3 DNA sequence: TGTGCCAGCTCTCCAAGACAGGTGCACACCGGGGAGCTGTTTTTT.